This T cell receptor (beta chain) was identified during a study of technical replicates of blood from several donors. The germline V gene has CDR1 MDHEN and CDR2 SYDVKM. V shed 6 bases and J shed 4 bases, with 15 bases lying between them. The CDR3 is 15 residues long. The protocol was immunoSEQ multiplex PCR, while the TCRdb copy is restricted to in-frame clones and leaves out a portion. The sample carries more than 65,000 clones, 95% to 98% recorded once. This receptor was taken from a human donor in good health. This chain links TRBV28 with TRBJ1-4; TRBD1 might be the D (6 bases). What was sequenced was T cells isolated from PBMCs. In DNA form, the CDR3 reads TGTGCCAGCAGGCCCTCGGACAGCGATAATGAAAAACTGTTTTTT. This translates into CASRPSDSDNEKLFF.